This T cell receptor (beta chain) was sequenced during a study of blood T cell repertoires in COVID-19. Study-level information: Some COVID-19 samples were acute and others convalescent; all came from the United States, Italy and Spain.

The method was immunoSEQ multiplex PCR; TCRdb's version includes in-frame clones alone and lacks a portion of them. The table shows about 76,000 clones, with roughly 84% occurring only once. The V segment lost 1 base and the J segment 5 bases; nucleotides outside the gene matches: 9. The CDR3 has 16 residues. Germline CDR1 is SGHRS and CDR2 is YFSETQ. This chain uses TRBV5-1 with TRBJ2-5; 9 bases fit TRBD2. This clonotype was sampled from a man in his 60s with COVID-19, enrolled during active disease. Material: peripheral blood. CDR3 amino acids: CASSLQTSGTAETQYF. CDR3 DNA sequence: TGCGCCAGCAGCTTGCAGACTAGCGGCACGGCGGAGACCCAGTACTTC.